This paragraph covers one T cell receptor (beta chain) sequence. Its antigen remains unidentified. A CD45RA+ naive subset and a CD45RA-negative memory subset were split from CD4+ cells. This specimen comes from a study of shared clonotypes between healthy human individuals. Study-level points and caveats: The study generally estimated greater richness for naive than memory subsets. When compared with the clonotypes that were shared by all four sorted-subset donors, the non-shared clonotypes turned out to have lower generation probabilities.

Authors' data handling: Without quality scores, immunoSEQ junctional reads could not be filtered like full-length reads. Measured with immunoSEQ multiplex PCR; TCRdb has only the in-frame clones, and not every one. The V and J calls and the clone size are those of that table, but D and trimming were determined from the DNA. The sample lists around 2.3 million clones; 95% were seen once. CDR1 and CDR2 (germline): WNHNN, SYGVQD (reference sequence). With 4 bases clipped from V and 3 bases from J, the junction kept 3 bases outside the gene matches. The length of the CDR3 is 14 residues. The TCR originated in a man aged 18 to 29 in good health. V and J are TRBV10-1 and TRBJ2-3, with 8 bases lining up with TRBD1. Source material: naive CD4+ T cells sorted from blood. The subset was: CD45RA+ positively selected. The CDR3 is CASSAGGLTDTQYF. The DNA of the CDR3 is TGCGCCAGCAGTGCAGGGGGCTTAACAGATACGCAGTATTTT.